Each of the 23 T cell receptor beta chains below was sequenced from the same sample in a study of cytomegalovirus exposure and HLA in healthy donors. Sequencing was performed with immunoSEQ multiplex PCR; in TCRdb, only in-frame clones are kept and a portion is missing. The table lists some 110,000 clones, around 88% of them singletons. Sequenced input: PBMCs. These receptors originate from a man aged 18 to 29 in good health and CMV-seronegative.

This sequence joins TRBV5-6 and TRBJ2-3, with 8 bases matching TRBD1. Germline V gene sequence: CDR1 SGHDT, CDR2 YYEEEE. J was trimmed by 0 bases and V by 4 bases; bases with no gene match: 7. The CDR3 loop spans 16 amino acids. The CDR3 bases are TGTGCCAGCAGCGCCAGCAGGGGGCCTAGCACAGATACGCAGTATTTT. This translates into CASSASRGPSTDTQYF.

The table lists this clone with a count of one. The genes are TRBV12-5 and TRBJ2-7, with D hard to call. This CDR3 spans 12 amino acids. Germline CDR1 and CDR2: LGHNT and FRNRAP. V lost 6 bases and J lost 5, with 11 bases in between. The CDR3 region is CASGLTPDEQYF. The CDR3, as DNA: TGTGCTAGTGGATTGACCCCGGACGAGCAGTACTTC.

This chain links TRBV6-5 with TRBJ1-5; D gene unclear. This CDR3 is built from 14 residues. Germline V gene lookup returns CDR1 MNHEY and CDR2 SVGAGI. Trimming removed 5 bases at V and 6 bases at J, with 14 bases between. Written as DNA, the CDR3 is TGTGCCAGCAGTATTCGAGGTTTGGGTCAGCCCCAGCATTTT. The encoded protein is CASSIRGLGQPQHF.

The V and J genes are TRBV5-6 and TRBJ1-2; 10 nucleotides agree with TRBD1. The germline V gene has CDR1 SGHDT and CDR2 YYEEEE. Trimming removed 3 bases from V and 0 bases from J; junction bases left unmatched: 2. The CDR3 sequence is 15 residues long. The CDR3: CASSWDRGANYGYTF. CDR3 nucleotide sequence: TGTGCCAGCAGCTGGGACAGGGGAGCTAACTATGGCTACACCTTC.

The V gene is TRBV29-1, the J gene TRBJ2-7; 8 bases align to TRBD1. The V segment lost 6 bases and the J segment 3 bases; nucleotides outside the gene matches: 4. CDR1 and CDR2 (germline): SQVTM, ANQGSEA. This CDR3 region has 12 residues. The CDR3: CSVHGQGYEQYF. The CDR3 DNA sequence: TGCAGCGTCCACGGACAGGGCTACGAGCAGTACTTC.

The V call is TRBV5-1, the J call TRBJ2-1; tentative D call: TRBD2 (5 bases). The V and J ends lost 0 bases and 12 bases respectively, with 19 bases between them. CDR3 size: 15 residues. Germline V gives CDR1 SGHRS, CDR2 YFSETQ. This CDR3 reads CASSLEDLYGGVQFF. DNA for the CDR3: TGCGCCAGCAGCTTGGAGGACTTGTACGGTGGGGTGCAGTTCTTC. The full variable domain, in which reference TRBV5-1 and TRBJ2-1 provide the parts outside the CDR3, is KAGVTQTPRYLIKTRGQQVTLSCSPISGHRSVSWYQQTPGQGLQFLFEYFSETQRNKGNFPGRFSGRQFSNSRSEMNVSTLELGDSALYLCASSLEDLYGGVQFFGPGTRLTVL.

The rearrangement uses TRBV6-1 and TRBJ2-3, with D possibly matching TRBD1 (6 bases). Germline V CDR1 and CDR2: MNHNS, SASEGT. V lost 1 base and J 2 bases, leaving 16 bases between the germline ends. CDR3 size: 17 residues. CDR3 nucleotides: TGTGCCAGCAGTGAAGTCGCAGGGGCCCAATACACAGATACGCAGTATTTT. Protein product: CASSEVAGAQYTDTQYF.

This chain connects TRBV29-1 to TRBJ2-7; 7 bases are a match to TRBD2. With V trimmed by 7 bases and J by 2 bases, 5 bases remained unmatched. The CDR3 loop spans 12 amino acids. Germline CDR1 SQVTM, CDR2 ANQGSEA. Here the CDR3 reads CSAGTTTYEQYF. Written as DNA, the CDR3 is TGCAGCGCCGGGACTACAACCTACGAGCAGTACTTC.

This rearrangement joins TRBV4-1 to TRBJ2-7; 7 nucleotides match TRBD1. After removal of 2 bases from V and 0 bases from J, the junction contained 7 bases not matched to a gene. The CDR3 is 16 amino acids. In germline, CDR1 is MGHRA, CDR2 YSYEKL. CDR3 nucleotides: TGCGCCAGCAGCCAAAAAGGGGACAGCCCCTCCTACGAGCAGTACTTC. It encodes CASSQKGDSPSYEQYF.

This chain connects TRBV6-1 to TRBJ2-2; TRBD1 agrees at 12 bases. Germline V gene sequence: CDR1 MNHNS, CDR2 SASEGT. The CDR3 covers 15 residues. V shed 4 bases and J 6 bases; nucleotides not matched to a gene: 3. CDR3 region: CASSAGQGAAGELFF. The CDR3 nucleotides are TGTGCCAGCAGTGCGGGACAGGGGGCGGCCGGGGAGCTGTTTTTT.

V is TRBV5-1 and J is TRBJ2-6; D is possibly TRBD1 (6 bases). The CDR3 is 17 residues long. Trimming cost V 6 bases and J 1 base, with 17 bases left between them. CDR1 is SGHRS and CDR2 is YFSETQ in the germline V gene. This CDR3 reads CASNWYTRGSGANVLTF. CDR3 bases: TGCGCCAGCAACTGGTACACCAGGGGATCTGGGGCCAACGTCCTGACTTTC.

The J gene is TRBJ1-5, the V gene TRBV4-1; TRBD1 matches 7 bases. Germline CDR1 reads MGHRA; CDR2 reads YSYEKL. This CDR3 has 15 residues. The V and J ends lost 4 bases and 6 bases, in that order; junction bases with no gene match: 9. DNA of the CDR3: TGCGCCAGCAGCCTAAGCACAGGGGCGGCTCAGCCCCAGCATTTT. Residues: CASSLSTGAAQPQHF.

The CDR3 reads CASSLAVNEQFF. CDR3 coding DNA: TGTGCCAGCAGCTTAGCCGTGAATGAGCAGTTCTTC. The chain couples TRBV7-8 to TRBJ2-1; no firm D call. Per germline, CDR1 SGHVS and CDR2 FQNEAQ. V was cut by 0 bases and J by 7 bases, with 4 bases left in between. This CDR3 region has 12 residues.

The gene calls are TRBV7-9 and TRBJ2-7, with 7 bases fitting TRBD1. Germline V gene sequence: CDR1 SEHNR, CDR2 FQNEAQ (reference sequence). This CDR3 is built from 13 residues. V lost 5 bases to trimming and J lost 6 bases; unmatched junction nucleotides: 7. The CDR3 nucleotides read TGTGCCAGCAGCACAGAATACAGGGGCGAGCAGTACTTC. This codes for CASSTEYRGEQYF.

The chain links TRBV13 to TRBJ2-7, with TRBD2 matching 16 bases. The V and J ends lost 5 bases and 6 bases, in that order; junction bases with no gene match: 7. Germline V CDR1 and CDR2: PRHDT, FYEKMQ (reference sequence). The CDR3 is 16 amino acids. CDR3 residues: CASSPVGLAGGGEQYF. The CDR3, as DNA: TGTGCCAGCAGCCCCGTGGGACTAGCGGGAGGGGGCGAGCAGTACTTC. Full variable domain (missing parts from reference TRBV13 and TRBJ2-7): AAGVIQSPRHLIKEKRETATLKCYPIPRHDTVYWYQQGPGQDPQFLISFYEKMQSDKGSIPDRFSAQQFSDYHSELNMSSLELGDSALYFCASSPVGLAGGGEQYFGPGTRLTVT.

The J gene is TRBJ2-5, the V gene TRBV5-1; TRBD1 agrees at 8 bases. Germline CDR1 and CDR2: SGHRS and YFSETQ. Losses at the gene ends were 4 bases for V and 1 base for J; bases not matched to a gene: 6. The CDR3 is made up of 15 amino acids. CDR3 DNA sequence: TGCGCCAGCAGCATAGGACAGGGACCCCAAGAGACCCAGTACTTC. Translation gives CASSIGQGPQETQYF.

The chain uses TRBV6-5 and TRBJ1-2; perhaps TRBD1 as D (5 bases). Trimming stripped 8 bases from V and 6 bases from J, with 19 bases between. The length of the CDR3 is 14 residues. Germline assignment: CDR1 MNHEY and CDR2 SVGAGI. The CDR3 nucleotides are TGTGCCAGCGGTACAGGAACCCCGGGAGATGGCTACACCTTC. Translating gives CASGTGTPGDGYTF.

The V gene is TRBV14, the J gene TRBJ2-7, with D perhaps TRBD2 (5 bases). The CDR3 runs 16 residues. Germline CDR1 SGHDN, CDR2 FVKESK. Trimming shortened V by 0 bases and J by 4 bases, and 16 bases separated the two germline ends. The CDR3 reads CASSQDFGEPNYEQYF. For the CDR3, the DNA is TGTGCCAGCAGCCAAGATTTCGGGGAGCCCAATTACGAGCAGTACTTC. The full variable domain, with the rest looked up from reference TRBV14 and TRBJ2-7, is EAGVTQFPSHSVIEKGQTVTLRCDPISGHDNLYWYRRVMGKEIKFLLHFVKESKQDESGMPNNRFLAERTGGTYSTLKVQPAELEDSGVYFCASSQDFGEPNYEQYFGPGTRLTVT.

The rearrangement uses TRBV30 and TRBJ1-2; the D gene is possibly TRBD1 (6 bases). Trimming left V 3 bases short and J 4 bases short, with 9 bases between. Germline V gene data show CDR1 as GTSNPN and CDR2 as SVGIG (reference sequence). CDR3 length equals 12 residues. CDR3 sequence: CAWRRGGYGYTF. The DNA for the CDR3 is TGTGCCTGGAGAAGAGGGGGCTATGGCTACACCTTC.

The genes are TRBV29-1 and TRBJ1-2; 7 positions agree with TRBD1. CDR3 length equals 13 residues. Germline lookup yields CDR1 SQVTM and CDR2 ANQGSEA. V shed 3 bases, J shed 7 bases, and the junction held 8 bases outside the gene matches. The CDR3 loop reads CSVETTGVGGYTF. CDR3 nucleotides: TGCAGCGTTGAGACAACAGGGGTGGGTGGCTACACCTTC.

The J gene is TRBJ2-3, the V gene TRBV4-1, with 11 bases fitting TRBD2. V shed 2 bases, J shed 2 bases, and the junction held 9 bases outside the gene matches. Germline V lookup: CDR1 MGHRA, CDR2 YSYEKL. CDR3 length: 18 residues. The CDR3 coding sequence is TGCGCCAGCAGCCAACCCTCACTAGCGGGAGCCATCACAGATACGCAGTATTTT. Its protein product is CASSQPSLAGAITDTQYF.

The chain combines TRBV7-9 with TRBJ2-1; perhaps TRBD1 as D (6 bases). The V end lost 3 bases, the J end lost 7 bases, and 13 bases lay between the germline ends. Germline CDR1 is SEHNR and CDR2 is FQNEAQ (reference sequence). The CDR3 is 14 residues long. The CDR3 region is CASSLPNQGNEQFF. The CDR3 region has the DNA TGTGCCAGCAGCTTGCCCAACCAGGGGAATGAGCAGTTCTTC.

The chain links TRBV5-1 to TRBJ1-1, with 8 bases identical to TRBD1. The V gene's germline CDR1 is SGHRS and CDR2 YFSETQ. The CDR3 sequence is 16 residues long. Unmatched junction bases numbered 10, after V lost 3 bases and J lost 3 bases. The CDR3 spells CASSSRTGPSDTEAFF. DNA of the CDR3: TGCGCCAGCAGCTCACGGACAGGGCCTAGTGACACTGAAGCTTTCTTT.